This TCR beta chain emerged from a study of CD8 T cells in ankylosing spondylitis. Regarding the study as a whole: Clones tied to disease were said to be significantly enriched in matched ankylosing spondylitis synovial fluid. Those disease-linked clones were CD8+; they were also relatively rare in peripheral blood.

Quantitative 5'-RACE with molecular barcodes generated TCR beta libraries. One entry per CDR3 protein results from TCRdb running MiXCR on the 5' RACE reads. The table has 240,000 or so distinct CDR3 sequences, about 10% seen once; the top ten hold approximately 6.6%. This clonotype has a count of ten or more. Its antigen is unknown. The germline gives CDR1 SGHRS, CDR2 YFSETQ. There are 16 residues in the CDR3. The J segment lost 3 bases and the V segment lost 3 bases, leaving 8 bases of the junction unmatched. This chain joins TRBV5-1 and TRBJ2-7; TRBD2 aligns across 11 bases. This TCR came from a male donor with ankylosing spondylitis or in good health (not recorded which). Sample: blood, either unsorted or a sorted T cell fraction (not recorded which). The CDR3 nucleotides are TGCGCCAGCAGCTCCGGACCGGGGACTAGCGGCTACGAGCAGTACTTC. It codes for CASSSGPGTSGYEQYF.